This passage covers 5 T cell receptor beta chains from one sample sequenced in a study of blood T cell repertoires in COVID-19. Generated by immunoSEQ multiplex PCR, the TCRdb table keeps only in-frame clones and is missing some. This sample has 200,000 to 250,000 clones, with about four fifths found just once. The sequencing sample was made of peripheral blood. The receptor source for this set is a man aged 30 to 39 who had recovered from COVID-19.

V and J are TRBV2 and TRBJ2-3; 14 bases line up with TRBD2. The CDR3 is made up of 17 amino acids. Unmatched junction bases numbered 15, after V lost 6 bases and J lost 10 bases. Germline CDR1 is SNHLY and CDR2 is FYNNEI. This chain's CDR3 is CASRGGTSGGPVGPQYF. CDR3 coding DNA: TGTGCCAGCAGGGGTGGGACTAGCGGGGGTCCTGTGGGTCCGCAGTATTTT.

The chain couples TRBV12-3 or TRBV12-4 to TRBJ2-3, with D unclear. V was trimmed by 6 bases and J by 0 bases, leaving 4 bases between them. The CDR3 has 12 amino acids. The CDR3 DNA follows: TGTGCCAGCAGACTTAGCACAGATACGCAGTATTTT. Translated: CASRLSTDTQYF.

This chain joins TRBV11-2 and TRBJ1-1; D gene uncertain. Trimming removed 5 bases at V and 1 base at J, with 5 bases between. The germline V gene has CDR1 SGHAT and CDR2 FQNNGV. The CDR3 totals 12 residues. CDR3 in amino acids: CASSPRNTEAFF. The CDR3 DNA sequence: TGTGCCAGCAGCCCCAGGAACACTGAAGCTTTCTTT.

By share, this clone ranks as medium-sized. The chain links TRBV5-4 to TRBJ2-5; D call uncertain. V was shortened by 3 bases and J by 4 bases, with 10 bases between the two germline ends. CDR3 size: 13 residues. The germline CDR1 and CDR2 sequences are SGHNT and YYREEE (reference sequence). The CDR3 region is CASSSVPVETQYF. The CDR3, as DNA: TGTGCCAGCAGCTCGGTTCCGGTAGAGACCCAGTACTTC.

The chain has TRBV7-2 and TRBJ1-2; the match to TRBD1 covers 7 bases. This CDR3 has 14 residues. Germline lookup yields CDR1 SGHTA and CDR2 FQGNSA. With V trimmed by 3 bases and J by 7 bases, 8 bases remained unmatched. The CDR3 DNA sequence: TGTGCCAGCAGCTTGCAGGGGGTATACGGTGGCTACACCTTC. This translates into CASSLQGVYGGYTF.